The rows below give T cell receptor beta chains drawn from one sample of a study of T-cell reconstitution after alpha-beta-depleted transplantation in children. TCRdb recomputed calls from the PCR reads with MiXCR, one row per CDR3 protein. Of some 600,000 distinct CDR3 sequences listed, around 13% are singletons. The material was PBMCs, mostly from graft donor cells, obtained 360 days after TCRalphabeta/CD19-depleted stem cell transplant. All receptors derive from a male patient between 5 and 17 years old who had a stem cell transplant for acute myeloid leukemia, so the T cells may come from the graft donor. The CDR3 runs from the conserved cysteine through the conserved F or W. The D gene is left open where the match is weak. Clone size is stated in some rows and not others, as once, few, many or a class when expanded.

clone_size: NA
j_call: TRBJ1-4
cdr3_length: 13
v_call: TRBV7-2
d_call: NA
cdr3_nt: TGTGCCAGCAGCTCCCAACAAATGGGAAAACTGTTTTTT
cdr3_aa: CASSSQQMGKLFF

clone_size: NA
j_call: TRBJ2-7
cdr3_length: 14
v_call: TRBV20-1
d_call: NA
cdr3_nt: TGCAGTGCTAGAGTGGACTACCGTGCCTACGAGCAGTACTTC
cdr3_aa: CSARVDYRAYEQYF

clone_size: NA
j_call: TRBJ2-3
cdr3_length: 15
v_call: TRBV6-2/TRBV6-3
d_call: NA
cdr3_nt: TGTGCCAGCAGTTTACTACGGGGCCACACAGATACGCAGTATTTT
cdr3_aa: CASSLLRGHTDTQYF

clone_size: many
j_call: TRBJ2-7
cdr3_length: 14
v_call: TRBV12-3/TRBV12-4
d_call: NA
cdr3_nt: TGTGCCAGCAGTTTTCCGGGACAAGCCTACGAGCAGTACTTC
cdr3_aa: CASSFPGQAYEQYF

clone_size: many
j_call: TRBJ2-3
cdr3_length: 15
v_call: TRBV28
d_call: TRBD1
cdr3_nt: TGTGCCAGCAGTTTTTGGGGACAGGGAACAGATACGCAGTATTTT
cdr3_aa: CASSFWGQGTDTQYF

clone_size: NA
j_call: TRBJ2-7
cdr3_length: 18
v_call: TRBV7-8
d_call: TRBD2
cdr3_nt: TGTGCCAGCAGCTTAGTGGGTAGCGGGAGTCATTACTCCTACGAGCAGTACTTC
cdr3_aa: CASSLVGSGSHYSYEQYF

clone_size: NA
j_call: TRBJ1-1
cdr3_length: 15
v_call: TRBV6-1
d_call: NA
cdr3_nt: TGTGCCAGCAGTCGGAAAAGGTTGATGAACACTGAAGCTTTCTTT
cdr3_aa: CASSRKRLMNTEAFF

clone_size: NA
j_call: TRBJ1-2
cdr3_length: 16
v_call: TRBV12-3/TRBV12-4
d_call: TRBD1
cdr3_nt: TGTGCCAGCAGTTATGCAGGGGGCAGGATTAGTGGGGGCTACACCTTC
cdr3_aa: CASSYAGGRISGGYTF

clone_size: few
j_call: TRBJ2-1
cdr3_length: 16
v_call: TRBV18
d_call: NA
cdr3_nt: TGTGCCAGCTCACCACCGAGTAGCGGACCTTACAATGAGCAGTTCTTC
cdr3_aa: CASSPPSSGPYNEQFF

clone_size: many
j_call: TRBJ1-1
cdr3_length: 13
v_call: TRBV29-1
d_call: NA
cdr3_nt: TGCAGCGTTGCACAGGTAATGAACACTGAAGCTTTCTTT
cdr3_aa: CSVAQVMNTEAFF

clone_size: few
j_call: TRBJ2-7
cdr3_length: 15
v_call: TRBV7-3
d_call: NA
cdr3_nt: TGTGCCAGCAGCTTAACCGGTGCAGGTCCCCACGAGCAGTACTTC
cdr3_aa: CASSLTGAGPHEQYF

clone_size: NA
j_call: TRBJ1-5
cdr3_length: 16
v_call: TRBV12-3/TRBV12-4
d_call: NA
cdr3_nt: TGTGCCAGCAGTTTACGTGCGGGGAAGAGCAATCAGCCCCAGCATTTT
cdr3_aa: CASSLRAGKSNQPQHF

clone_size: few
j_call: TRBJ2-5
cdr3_length: 16
v_call: TRBV4-3
d_call: TRBD2
cdr3_nt: TGCGCCAGCAGCCAAGTGCTAGCGGGGGCCTCGGAGACCCAGTACTTC
cdr3_aa: CASSQVLAGASETQYF

clone_size: few
j_call: TRBJ2-7
cdr3_length: 17
v_call: TRBV20-1
d_call: TRBD2
cdr3_nt: TGCAGTGCTAGAGATAACCGGCTAGCGGGGAGCTCCTACGAGCAGTACTTC
cdr3_aa: CSARDNRLAGSSYEQYF

clone_size: NA
j_call: TRBJ2-1
cdr3_length: 16
v_call: TRBV15
d_call: TRBD2
cdr3_nt: TGTGCCACCAGCAGAGAGGCTAGCGGGGCCTACAATGAGCAGTTCTTC
cdr3_aa: CATSREASGAYNEQFF

clone_size: NA
j_call: TRBJ2-7
cdr3_length: 13
v_call: TRBV20-1
d_call: TRBD2
cdr3_nt: TGCAGTGCTCTCCGGGAGGGCCACTACGAGCAGTACTTC
cdr3_aa: CSALREGHYEQYF

clone_size: NA
j_call: TRBJ1-4
cdr3_length: 12
v_call: TRBV29-1
d_call: NA
cdr3_nt: TGCAGCGTTGCCCGGGGCAATGAAAAACTGTTTTTT
cdr3_aa: CSVARGNEKLFF

clone_size: few
j_call: TRBJ2-7
cdr3_length: 16
v_call: TRBV7-9
d_call: TRBD1
cdr3_nt: TGTGCCAGCAGCTTCAGGGGGACAGGGGTCACCTACGAGCAGTACTTC
cdr3_aa: CASSFRGTGVTYEQYF

clone_size: many
j_call: TRBJ1-5
cdr3_length: 15
v_call: TRBV7-2
d_call: NA
cdr3_nt: TGTGCCAGCAGCTCAGAGGGTGGTAGCAATCAGCCCCAGCATTTT
cdr3_aa: CASSSEGGSNQPQHF

clone_size: few
j_call: TRBJ2-2
cdr3_length: 17
v_call: TRBV6-2/TRBV6-3
d_call: NA
cdr3_nt: TGTGCCAGCAGTTACCGCACCCCTCTAGCGATCACCGGGGAGCTGTTTTTT
cdr3_aa: CASSYRTPLAITGELFF

clone_size: few
j_call: TRBJ2-7
cdr3_length: 14
v_call: TRBV29-1
d_call: TRBD2
cdr3_nt: TGCAGCGTTGAATTGGTAGGGACTACCTACGAGCAGTACTTC
cdr3_aa: CSVELVGTTYEQYF

clone_size: NA
j_call: TRBJ2-1
cdr3_length: 8
v_call: TRBV20-1
d_call: NA
cdr3_nt: TGCAGTGCTAGAGAGAAGTTCTTC
cdr3_aa: CSAREKFF

clone_size: few
j_call: TRBJ1-1
cdr3_length: 12
v_call: TRBV5-6
d_call: NA
cdr3_nt: TGTGCCAGCAGCTTGGCTCTGGTCGAAGCTTTCTTT
cdr3_aa: CASSLALVEAFF

clone_size: many
j_call: TRBJ2-1
cdr3_length: 12
v_call: TRBV10-3
d_call: NA
cdr3_nt: TGTGCCATCAGTGCTGCCTTGGGTGAGCAGTTCTTC
cdr3_aa: CAISAALGEQFF